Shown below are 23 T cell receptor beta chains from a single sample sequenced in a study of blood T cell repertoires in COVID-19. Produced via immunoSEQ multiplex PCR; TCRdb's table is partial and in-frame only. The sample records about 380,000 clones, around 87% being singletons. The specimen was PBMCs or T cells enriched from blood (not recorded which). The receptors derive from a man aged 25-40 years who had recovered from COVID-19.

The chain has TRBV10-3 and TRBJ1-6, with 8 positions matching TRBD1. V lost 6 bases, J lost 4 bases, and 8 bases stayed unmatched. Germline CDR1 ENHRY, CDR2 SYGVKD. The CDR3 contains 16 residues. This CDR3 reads CAIRPGQDAYNSPLHF. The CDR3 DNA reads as TGTGCCATCAGACCGGGACAGGACGCTTATAATTCACCCCTCCACTTT.

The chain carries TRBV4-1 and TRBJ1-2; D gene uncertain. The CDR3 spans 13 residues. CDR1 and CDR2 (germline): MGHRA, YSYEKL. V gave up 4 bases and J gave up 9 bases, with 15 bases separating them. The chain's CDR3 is CASSPSQAISYTF. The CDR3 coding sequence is TGCGCCAGCAGCCCGAGCCAGGCAATCAGCTACACCTTC.

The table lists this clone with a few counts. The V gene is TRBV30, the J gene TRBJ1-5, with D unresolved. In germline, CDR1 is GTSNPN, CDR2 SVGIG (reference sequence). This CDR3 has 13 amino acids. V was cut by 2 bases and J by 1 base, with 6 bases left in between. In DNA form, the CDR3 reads TGTGCCTGGAGTCTAATGAGCAATCAGCCCCAGCATTTT. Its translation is CAWSLMSNQPQHF.

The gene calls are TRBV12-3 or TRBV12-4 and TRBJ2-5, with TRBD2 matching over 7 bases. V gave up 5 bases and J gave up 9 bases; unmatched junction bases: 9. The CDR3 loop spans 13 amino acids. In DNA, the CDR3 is TGTGCCAGCAGTCCCGGGGGGATTTCGGCCCAGTACTTC. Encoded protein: CASSPGGISAQYF.

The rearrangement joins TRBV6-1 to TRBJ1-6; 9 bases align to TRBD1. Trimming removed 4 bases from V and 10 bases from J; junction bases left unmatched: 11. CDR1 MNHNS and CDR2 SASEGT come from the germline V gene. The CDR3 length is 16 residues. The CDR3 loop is CASSATGTGRGSPLHF. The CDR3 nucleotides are TGTGCCAGCAGTGCCACCGGGACAGGGAGAGGATCACCCCTCCACTTT.

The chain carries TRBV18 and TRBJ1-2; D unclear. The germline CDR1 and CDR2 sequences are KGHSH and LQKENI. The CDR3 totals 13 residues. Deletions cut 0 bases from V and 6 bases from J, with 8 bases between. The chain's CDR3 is CASSPPRVDGYTF. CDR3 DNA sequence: TGTGCCAGCTCACCACCCCGGGTTGATGGCTACACCTTC.

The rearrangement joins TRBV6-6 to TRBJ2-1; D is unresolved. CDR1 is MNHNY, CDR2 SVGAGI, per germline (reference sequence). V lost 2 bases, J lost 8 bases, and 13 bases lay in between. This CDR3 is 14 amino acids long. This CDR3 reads CASSYLPPGDEQFF. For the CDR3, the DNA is TGTGCCAGCAGTTACCTCCCCCCCGGAGATGAGCAGTTCTTC.

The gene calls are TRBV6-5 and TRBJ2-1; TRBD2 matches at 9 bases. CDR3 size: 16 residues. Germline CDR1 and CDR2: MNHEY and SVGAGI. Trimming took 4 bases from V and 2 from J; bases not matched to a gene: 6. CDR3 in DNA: TGTGCCAGCAGTTCCGTGGCGGGGGGGGCCTACAATGAGCAGTTCTTC. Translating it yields CASSSVAGGAYNEQFF.

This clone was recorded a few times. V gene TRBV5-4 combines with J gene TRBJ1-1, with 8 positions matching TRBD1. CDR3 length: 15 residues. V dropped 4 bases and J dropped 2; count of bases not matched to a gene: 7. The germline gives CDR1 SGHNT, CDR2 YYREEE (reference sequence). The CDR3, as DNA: TGTGCCAGCAGCGACCCGGACAGGGCCAACACTGAAGCTTTCTTT. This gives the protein CASSDPDRANTEAFF.

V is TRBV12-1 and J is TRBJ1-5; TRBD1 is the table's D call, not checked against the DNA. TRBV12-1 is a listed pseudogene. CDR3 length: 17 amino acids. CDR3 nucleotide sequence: TGTGCCAGCAGCCCCGTGACAGCACTTTATAGCAATCAGCCCCAGCATTTT. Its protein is CASSPVTALYSNQPQHF.

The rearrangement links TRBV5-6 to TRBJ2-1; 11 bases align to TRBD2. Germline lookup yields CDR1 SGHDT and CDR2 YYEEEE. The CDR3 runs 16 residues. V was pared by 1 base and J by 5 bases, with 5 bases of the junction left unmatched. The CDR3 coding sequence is TGTGCCAGCAGCTTGACTACTAGCGGGGGACACAATGAGCAGTTCTTC. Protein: CASSLTTSGGHNEQFF.

CDR3 sequence reads: CASSLIREMYDGYTF. The DNA of the CDR3 is TGTGCCAGCAGCTTAATCCGTGAGATGTATGATGGCTACACCTTC. The genes are TRBV11-2 and TRBJ1-2; D gene ambiguous. The CDR3 has 15 residues. Germline CDR1 reads SGHAT; CDR2 reads FQNNGV. V gave up 2 bases and J gave up 6 bases, with 16 bases separating them.

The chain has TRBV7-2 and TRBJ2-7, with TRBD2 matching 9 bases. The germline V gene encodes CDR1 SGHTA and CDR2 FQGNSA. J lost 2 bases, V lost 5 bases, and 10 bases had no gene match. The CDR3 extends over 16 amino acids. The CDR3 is CASSLNLAGTTYEQYF. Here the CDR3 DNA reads TGTGCCAGCAGCCTGAACCTAGCGGGGACTACCTACGAGCAGTACTTC.

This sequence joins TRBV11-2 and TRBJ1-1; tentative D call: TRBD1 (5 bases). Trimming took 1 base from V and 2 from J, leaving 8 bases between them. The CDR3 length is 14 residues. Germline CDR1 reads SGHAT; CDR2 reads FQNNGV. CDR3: CASSLVTVNTEAFF. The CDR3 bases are TGTGCCAGCAGCTTAGTGACAGTAAACACTGAAGCTTTCTTT.

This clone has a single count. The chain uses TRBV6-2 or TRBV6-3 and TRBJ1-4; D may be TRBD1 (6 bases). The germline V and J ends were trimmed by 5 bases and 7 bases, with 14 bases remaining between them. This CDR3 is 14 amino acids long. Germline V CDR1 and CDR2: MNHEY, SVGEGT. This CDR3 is CASSDRQVVEKLFF. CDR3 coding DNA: TGTGCCAGCAGTGATCGACAGGTAGTTGAAAAACTGTTTTTT.

The CDR3 DNA reads as TGTGCCAGCAGCTTAGTGGAGAATAATGAAAAACTGTTTTTT. It specifies CASSLVENNEKLFF. The chain uses TRBV7-9 and TRBJ1-4; D unresolved. V lost 1 base and J lost 4, with 7 bases in between. This CDR3 is 14 amino acids long. Germline values: CDR1 SEHNR, CDR2 FQNEAQ (reference sequence).

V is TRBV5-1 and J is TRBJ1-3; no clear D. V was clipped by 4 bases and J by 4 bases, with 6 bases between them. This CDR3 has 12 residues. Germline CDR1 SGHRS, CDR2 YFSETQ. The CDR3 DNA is TGCGCCAGCAGCCCGGGGGGAAACACCATATATTTT. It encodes CASSPGGNTIYF.

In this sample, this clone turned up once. The CDR3 spells CASTMTGDYGYTF. The CDR3 DNA sequence: TGTGCCAGCACTATGACAGGGGACTATGGCTACACCTTC. The V gene is TRBV12-3 or TRBV12-4, the J gene TRBJ1-2; the match to TRBD1 covers 8 bases. This CDR3 comprises 13 residues. The junction had 4 bases not matched to a gene; V was cut back by 7 bases and J by 3 bases.

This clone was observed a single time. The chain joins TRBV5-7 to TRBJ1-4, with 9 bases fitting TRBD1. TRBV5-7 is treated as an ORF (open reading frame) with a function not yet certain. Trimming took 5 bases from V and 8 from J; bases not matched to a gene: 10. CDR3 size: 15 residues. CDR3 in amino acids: CASRDRGIGTEKLFF. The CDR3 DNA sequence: TGTGCCAGCAGGGACAGGGGAATCGGAACCGAAAAACTGTTTTTT.

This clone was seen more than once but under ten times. DNA for the CDR3: TGTGCCAGCAGTCTCGGACACAAGAACACTGAAGCTTTCTTT. Encoded protein: CASSLGHKNTEAFF. The genes are TRBV11-2 and TRBJ1-1, with D perhaps matching TRBD1 (5 bases). The CDR3 totals 14 residues. Deletions cut 6 bases from V and 1 base from J, with 12 bases between. Germline V gene lookup returns CDR1 SGHAT and CDR2 FQNNGV.

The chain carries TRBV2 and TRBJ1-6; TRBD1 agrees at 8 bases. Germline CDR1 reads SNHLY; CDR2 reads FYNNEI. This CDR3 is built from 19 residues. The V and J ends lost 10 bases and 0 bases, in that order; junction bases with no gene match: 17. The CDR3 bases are TGTGCCATTTGGGACAGGCCTCCCTCTATGAGCTCCTATAATTCACCCCTCCACTTT. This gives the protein CAIWDRPPSMSSYNSPLHF.

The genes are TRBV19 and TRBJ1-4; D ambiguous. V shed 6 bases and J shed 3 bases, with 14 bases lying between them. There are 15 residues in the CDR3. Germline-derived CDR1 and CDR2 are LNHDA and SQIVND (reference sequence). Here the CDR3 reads CASSPPGSANEKLFF. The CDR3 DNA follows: TGTGCCAGTAGCCCCCCGGGGTCGGCTAATGAAAAACTGTTTTTT.

DNA for the CDR3: TGTGCCAGCAGTCTTCAGACAGGGGGCTTCGAAAAACTGTTTTTT. This gives the protein CASSLQTGGFEKLFF. The chain couples TRBV6-5 to TRBJ1-4; the match to TRBD1 covers 10 bases. The CDR3 is 15 residues long. V shed 5 bases and J 8 bases; nucleotides not matched to a gene: 8. Germline V gives CDR1 MNHEY, CDR2 SVGAGI.